Listed below are T cell receptor beta chains from one sample, sequenced in a study of immune cell composition in non-small cell lung cancer. Method: immunoSEQ multiplex PCR; TCRdb's copy keeps in-frame clones and lacks some. The table has thousands of clones, 79% seen once. The sequencing input was lung tumor tissue. The receptors derive from a human donor with non-small cell lung cancer. Each CDR3 is given with its conserved first and last residue.

TRBJ2-5 | TRBV7-9 | CASSPGQGHGETQYF
TRBJ1-4 | TRBV18 | CASSPLGGGNEKLFF
TRBJ1-1 | TRBV5-8 | CASSPVQGKNTEAFF
TRBJ2-6 | TRBV25-1 | CASSEYRGSGANVLTF
TRBJ1-6 | TRBV10-2 | CASSEGDREAYNSPLHF
TRBJ2-3 | TRBV7-3 | CASSSSRLASTQYF
TRBJ2-2 | TRBV10-3 | CAISRQGDTGELFF
TRBJ2-7 | TRBV2 | CASSQNRGEQYF
TRBJ1-1 | TRBV5-1 | CASSSSPTGNPTEAFF
TRBJ1-5 | TRBV20-1 | CSASRGQPQHF
TRBJ2-1 | TRBV7-2 | CASSPRTSGGASYNEQFF
TRBJ2-7 | TRBV6-1 | CASSESDRGYEQYF
TRBJ1-3 | TRBV18 | CASSPNELSGNTIYF
TRBJ1-6 | TRBV6-5 | CASSPEGTGRSPLHF
TRBJ1-5 | TRBV5-1 | CASRQGRDRPQHF
TRBJ1-2 | TRBV27 | CASSLGQGHLYGYTF
TRBJ1-2 | TRBV2 | CASRRTETNYGYTF
TRBJ2-7 | TRBV7-3 | CASSPLRGTYEQYF
TRBJ2-5 | TRBV4-1 | CASSQSASVPETQYF
TRBJ1-2 | TRBV7-2 | CASSEGGGAGYGYTF
TRBJ1-5 | TRBV5-1 | CASSLGASSNQPQHF
TRBJ2-2 | TRBV29-1 | CSAILQRGGVGELFF
TRBJ2-2 | TRBV7-8 | CASSLLMGQGQNTGELFF
TRBJ2-1 | TRBV27 | CASSSTGSGISYNEQFF